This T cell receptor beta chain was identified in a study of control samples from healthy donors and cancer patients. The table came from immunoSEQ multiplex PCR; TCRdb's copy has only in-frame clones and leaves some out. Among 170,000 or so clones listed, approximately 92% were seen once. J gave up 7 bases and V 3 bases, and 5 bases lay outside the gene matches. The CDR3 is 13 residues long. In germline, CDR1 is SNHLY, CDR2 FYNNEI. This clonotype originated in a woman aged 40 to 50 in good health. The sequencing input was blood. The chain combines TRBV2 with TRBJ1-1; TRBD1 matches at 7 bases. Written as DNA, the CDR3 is TGTGCCAGCAGTGAGTGGGCAGGGGGTGAAGCTTTCTTT. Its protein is CASSEWAGGEAFF.